These 30 T cell receptor beta chains were sequenced from one sample in a study of blood T cells in healthy people across ages. The second PCR ran about 7 to 12 cycles with a sample-barcoded 5' primer and J-beta primers. In TCRdb, the 5' RACE reads were re-called with MiXCR into one record per CDR3 protein. This sample has more than 800,000 distinct CDR3 sequences, with around 30% found just once. The specimen sequenced was blood. The receptors here all came from a woman aged 80 or over in good health.

This chain joins TRBV3-1 and TRBJ1-1, with TRBD1 as a possible D gene (5 bases). V lost 0 bases and J 4 bases, leaving 9 bases between the germline ends. This CDR3 is 14 amino acids long. Looked up from germline, CDR1 is LGHDT and CDR2 is YNNKEL (reference sequence). The CDR3 is CASSQEGHPTEAFF. The CDR3, as DNA: TGTGCCAGCAGCCAAGAAGGACACCCCACTGAAGCTTTCTTT.

The sample holds many counts of this clonotype. The chain uses TRBV6-2 or TRBV6-3 and TRBJ2-5; possible D gene TRBD2, 6 bases. This CDR3 is built from 15 residues. CDR1 and CDR2 (germline): MNHEY, SVGEGT. V lost 6 bases, J lost 2 bases, and 16 bases lay in between. DNA for the CDR3: TGTGCCAGCAGGAAGGGCGAGACTAGACAAGAGACCCAGTACTTC. Translated, it gives CASRKGETRQETQYF.

This clonotype was detected ten times or more. V gene TRBV6-2 or TRBV6-3 combines with J gene TRBJ1-1, with TRBD1 matching over 7 bases. The CDR3 has 11 residues. Looked up from germline, CDR1 is MNHEY and CDR2 is SVGEGT. V lost 6 bases, J lost 5 bases, and 0 bases stayed unmatched. The DNA for the CDR3 is TGTGCCAGCAGGACAGGGACTGAAGCTTTCTTT. Amino acids: CASRTGTEAFF.

V gene TRBV7-3 combines with J gene TRBJ2-1; perhaps TRBD1 as D (5 bases). Looked up from germline, CDR1 is SGHTA and CDR2 is FQGTGA. The CDR3 covers 13 residues. Between the trimmed V and J ends, which lost 2 bases and 15 bases, there was a span of 17 bases. CDR3 sequence (DNA): TGTGCCAGCAGCTTATCCCCCCGACAGACGCGGTTCTTC. It specifies CASSLSPRQTRFF.

On this clonotype itself: This clone may be a read error of a much larger clone one base away. The chain is built from TRBV7-2 and TRBJ2-3, with 11 bases that match TRBD2. V gave up 0 bases and J gave up 10 bases; unmatched junction bases: 9. The CDR3 contains 16 residues. Looked up from germline, CDR1 is SGHTA and CDR2 is FQGNSA. CDR3 sequence (DNA): TGTGCCAGCAGCTTAGCTTTAGCGGGGGGGCGGTCTGCGCAGTATTTT. Protein: CASSLALAGGRSAQYF.

The rearrangement links TRBV10-3 to TRBJ2-3; 7 nucleotides line up with TRBD1. CDR1 and CDR2 (germline): ENHRY, SYGVKD. J gave up 1 base and V 7 bases, and 5 bases lay outside the gene matches. There are 14 residues in the CDR3. The CDR3: CAIKGTDRTDTQYF. Here the CDR3 DNA reads TGTGCCATCAAAGGGACAGACCGCACAGATACGCAGTATTTT.

This clonotype was seen a few times. This may stem from a read error, because a much larger clone lies one nucleotide away. The CDR3 DNA follows: TGTGCCTGCAGCCCCATAGGCAGCCGACTTTCCTACGAGCAGTACTTC. It translates to CACSPIGSRLSYEQYF. This chain joins TRBV11-2 and TRBJ2-7; D remains unclear. This CDR3 has 16 residues. Germline V gives CDR1 SGHAT, CDR2 FQNNGV.

The chain's CDR3 is CASRPQTLGTDTQYF. In DNA, the CDR3 is TGCGCCAGCCGACCTCAGACCCTCGGTACAGATACGCAGTATTTT. The chain links TRBV5-1 to TRBJ2-3; D remains ambiguous. V was trimmed by 7 bases and J by 3 bases, leaving 18 bases between them. CDR1 and CDR2 from the germline V gene are SGHRS and YFSETQ. The CDR3 contains 15 residues.

The V gene is TRBV5-1, the J gene TRBJ1-2, with D maybe TRBD1 (6 bases). The CDR3 sequence is 14 residues long. Germline CDR1 is SGHRS and CDR2 is YFSETQ. V was cut by 4 bases and J by 5 bases, with 15 bases left in between. CDR3 protein: CASSPTAGEYGYTF. CDR3 in DNA: TGCGCCAGCAGCCCCACGGCAGGGGAGTATGGCTACACCTTC.

This chain joins TRBV7-9 and TRBJ2-2; 8 bases line up with TRBD1. This CDR3 spans 16 amino acids. V was pared by 7 bases and J by 0 bases, with 7 bases of the junction left unmatched. Per the germline V gene, CDR1 is SEHNR and CDR2 is FQNEAQ (reference sequence). This CDR3 reads CASTHRDRPNTGELFF. The DNA for the CDR3 is TGTGCCAGCACTCACCGGGACAGGCCGAACACCGGGGAGCTGTTTTTT.

This clonotype was seen at least ten times. The chain has TRBV6-5 and TRBJ1-6; the D gene is possibly TRBD1 (5 bases). Trimming removed 2 bases at V and 8 bases at J, with 22 bases between. Germline V gene data show CDR1 as MNHEY and CDR2 as SVGAGI. The CDR3 has 18 amino acids. In DNA form, the CDR3 reads TGTGCCAGCAGTTACGGCCCCGCAGGGAAACAGTTCGATTCACCCCTCCACTTT. Translating gives CASSYGPAGKQFDSPLHF.

The rearrangement uses TRBV27 and TRBJ2-7; D tentatively fits TRBD1 or TRBD2 (5 bases each). CDR1 is MNHEY and CDR2 is SMNVEV in the germline V gene (reference sequence). Deletions cut 1 base from V and 2 bases from J, with 12 bases between. The CDR3 is made up of 15 amino acids. CDR3 amino acids: CASSLWDGPTYEQYF. The CDR3, as DNA: TGTGCCAGCAGTTTATGGGACGGGCCAACCTACGAGCAGTACTTC.

A few counts support this clonotype. J is TRBJ2-1 and V is TRBV20-1; possible D gene TRBD1, 5 bases. The V end was cut by 2 bases, the J end by 4 bases, with 12 bases between. Germline CDR1 DFQATT, CDR2 SNEGSKA (reference sequence). This CDR3 is 14 amino acids long. CDR3 sequence reads: CSARTDSEYNEQFF. CDR3 DNA sequence: TGCAGTGCTAGAACCGACAGTGAGTACAATGAGCAGTTCTTC.

Comments on this clonotype: A much larger clonotype is one base distant, so this may be a read error. The rearrangement joins TRBV6-6 to TRBJ2-5, with D unresolved. Germline V gives CDR1 MNHNY, CDR2 SVGAGI (reference sequence). The CDR3 is made up of 14 amino acids. DNA of the CDR3: TGTGCCGGCAGTTACTCAGCCGGAAAAGAGACCCAGTACTTC. This translates into CAGSYSAGKETQYF.

This clonotype has a count of ten or more. The V and J genes are TRBV12-3 or TRBV12-4 and TRBJ2-7, with 9 positions matching TRBD1. The CDR3 covers 15 residues. With V trimmed by 4 bases and J by 4 bases, 8 bases remained unmatched. The CDR3: CASSSTGQGEYEQYF. The CDR3 DNA sequence: TGTGCCAGCAGTTCAACGGGACAGGGCGAGTACGAGCAGTACTTC.

Remarks on this clonotype: A much larger clone differs from this one at a single base, so this may be a read error. J is TRBJ2-7 and V is TRBV6-5; TRBD2 agrees at 7 bases. Per the germline V gene, CDR1 is MNHEY and CDR2 is SVGAGI. The CDR3 loop spans 15 amino acids. The V segment lost 4 bases and the J segment 6 bases; nucleotides outside the gene matches: 12. CDR3 sequence reads: CASSSRRGSSSEQYF. The CDR3, as DNA: TGTGCCAGCAGTTCGAGGCGGGGGTCTTCTAGCGAGCAGTACTTC.

This clonotype was counted ten times or more. The rearrangement joins TRBV7-9 to TRBJ2-1; 8 bases align to TRBD2. The CDR3 totals 14 residues. V trimming: 5 bases; J trimming: 10 bases; junction bases outside the gene matches: 10. Germline V gives CDR1 SEHNR, CDR2 FQNEAQ (reference sequence). Written as DNA, the CDR3 is TGTGCCAGCAGCCTAGGCGGGGGGCCGGTGGAGCAGTTCTTC. Amino acid sequence: CASSLGGGPVEQFF.

This clonotype came up many times. The J gene is TRBJ2-7, the V gene TRBV6-2 or TRBV6-3, with D hard to call. CDR1 and CDR2 (germline): MNHEY, SVGEGT. With 8 bases removed from V and 7 bases from J, the gap between germline ends came to 15 bases. This CDR3 contains 12 residues. The CDR3 coding sequence is TGTGCCAGCGAAAACCGGGTTTGGGAGCAGTACTTC. It translates to CASENRVWEQYF.

To note about this clonotype: A clone one base away is much larger, so this may be a read error. The rearrangement uses TRBV12-3 or TRBV12-4 and TRBJ2-3; D call uncertain. CDR3 size: 11 residues. The DNA for the CDR3 is TGTGGCAGCATGTTGGGAGATACGCAGTATTTT. The encoded protein is CGSMLGDTQYF.

The CDR3 DNA follows: TGTGCCAGCAGCCAACAAACCGCTGAAGCTTTCTTT. Encoded protein: CASSQQTAEAFF. The chain uses TRBV3-1 and TRBJ1-1, with D unclear. The CDR3 loop spans 12 amino acids. Germline V lookup: CDR1 LGHDT, CDR2 YNNKEL (reference sequence). V dropped 2 bases and J dropped 6 bases, with 7 bases sitting between them.

V usage is TRBV2 and J usage is TRBJ2-5; D perhaps matches TRBD2 (6 bases). The germline gives CDR1 SNHLY, CDR2 FYNNEI. Trimming stripped 4 bases from V and 2 bases from J, with 14 bases between. The CDR3 consists of 15 residues. The CDR3 protein is CASSASPGRQETQYF. CDR3 in DNA: TGTGCCAGCAGTGCCAGCCCAGGGAGGCAAGAGACCCAGTACTTC.

In this sample, this clonotype turned up once. The chain uses TRBV5-1 and TRBJ2-3, with 7 bases matching TRBD1. Germline loops: CDR1 SGHRS, CDR2 YFSETQ. The CDR3 runs to 13 residues. V was clipped by 2 bases and J by 9 bases; unmatched bases: 6. The CDR3 region has the DNA TGCGCCAGCAGCTTACTACCGGGACAGACGCAGTATTTT. Protein sequence: CASSLLPGQTQYF.

This clonotype was counted at least ten times. The chain joins TRBV20-1 to TRBJ1-1; D unresolved. Trimming removed 6 bases at V and 1 base at J, with 21 bases between. The CDR3 runs to 16 residues. Germline values: CDR1 DFQATT, CDR2 SNEGSKA (reference sequence). The CDR3 DNA follows: TGCAGTGCCAGGCGTCCGAACAAGGATCAGAACACTGAAGCTTTCTTT. This translates into CSARRPNKDQNTEAFF.

Details on this clonotype: Relative to the germline gene, one junction end is altered; a read error may explain this. CDR3 DNA sequence: TGTGCCAGCAGCTACAGGGGAACTAGCAATCAGCTCCAGCATTTT. It encodes CASSYRGTSNQLQHF. The V gene is TRBV6-2 or TRBV6-3, the J gene TRBJ1-5; 7 positions agree with TRBD1. This CDR3 has 15 amino acids. Germline CDR1 reads MNHEY; CDR2 reads SVGEGT.

The gene calls are TRBV12-3 or TRBV12-4 and TRBJ2-1; TRBD1 might be the D (7 bases). The CDR3 sequence is 14 residues long. With 3 bases removed from V and 13 bases from J, the gap between germline ends came to 19 bases. The CDR3 sequence: CASSFRGDQETQFF. The CDR3 region has the DNA TGTGCCAGCAGTTTCAGGGGGGACCAAGAGACCCAGTTCTTC.

This clonotype has more than one count but fewer than ten. The rearrangement links TRBV28 to TRBJ1-2; 9 positions match TRBD1. This CDR3 has 17 amino acids. V gave up 3 bases and J gave up 4 bases; unmatched junction bases: 12. Looked up from germline, CDR1 is MDHEN and CDR2 is SYDVKM. CDR3 sequence reads: CASSFTGTGKGVYGYTF. The CDR3 nucleotides read TGTGCCAGCAGTTTTACCGGGACAGGGAAGGGGGTCTATGGCTACACCTTC.

This clonotype has a count of ten or more. The chain uses TRBV20-1 and TRBJ2-5; the D gene is possibly TRBD1 (6 bases). The V and J ends lost 0 bases and 6 bases respectively, with 11 bases between them. The CDR3 consists of 13 residues. Germline loops: CDR1 DFQATT, CDR2 SNEGSKA (reference sequence). The CDR3 protein is CSARDTGSKTQYF. In nucleotides, the CDR3 is TGCAGTGCTAGAGATACAGGGTCGAAGACCCAGTACTTC.

This clonotype was counted only a few times. This sequence may be a read error, since a much larger clone differs from it by one base. The chain joins TRBV20-1 to TRBJ2-1, with TRBD2 as a possible D gene (7 bases). Trimming pared 4 bases from V and 6 bases from J, leaving 16 bases between. The CDR3 has 14 residues. From germline, CDR1 is DFQATT and CDR2 SNEGSKA (reference sequence). Written as DNA, the CDR3 is TGCAGTGCTACCTGTGGGGGGGCCCCCAATGAGCAGTTCTTC. Protein sequence: CSATCGGAPNEQFF.

This clonotype has a handful of counts. J is TRBJ2-7 and V is TRBV20-1, with D perhaps TRBD1 (6 bases). This CDR3 comprises 16 residues. Germline loops: CDR1 DFQATT, CDR2 SNEGSKA (reference sequence). Trimming cost V 3 bases and J 1 base, with 19 bases left between them. The CDR3: CSASDPVQGQSYEQYF. CDR3 nucleotide sequence: TGCAGTGCTAGTGACCCTGTGCAAGGACAGTCCTACGAGCAGTACTTC.

J is TRBJ1-4 and V is TRBV2; D unresolved. V was trimmed by 3 bases and J by 8 bases, leaving 4 bases between them. Germline CDR1 is SNHLY and CDR2 is FYNNEI. CDR3 size: 11 residues. In DNA form, the CDR3 reads TGTGCCAGCAGTGAGAGGGAAAAACTGTTTTTT. Protein: CASSEREKLFF.